The 24 T cell receptor beta chains below all came from one sample that was sequenced in a study of identical twins. TCRdb reanalysed the 5' RACE reads using MiXCR and keeps one entry per CDR3 protein. The table has 450,000 to 650,000 distinct CDR3 sequences, nearly 10% seen once. These data also featured in a second study, about yellow fever vaccine responses in identical twins.

Material for sequencing was PBMCs. The receptors come from a woman under 30 in good health.

This clonotype was picked up many times. As DNA, the CDR3 is TGCGCCAGCAGCCTTAGCGGGAGGCAAGAGACCCAGTACTTC. It is translated as CASSLSGRQETQYF. V usage is TRBV5-1 and J usage is TRBJ2-5; TRBD2 agrees at 10 bases. V was clipped by 4 bases and J by 2 bases; unmatched bases: 2. The germline gives CDR1 SGHRS, CDR2 YFSETQ. The CDR3 totals 14 residues.

This clonotype was recorded a few times. The chain couples TRBV7-2 to TRBJ2-7; TRBD1 aligns across 8 bases. The CDR3 is 15 amino acids. Germline values: CDR1 SGHTA, CDR2 FQGNSA. The V gene end was trimmed by 5 bases and the J gene end by 3 bases; junction bases not matched to a gene: 9. CDR3 DNA sequence: TGTGCCAGCAGCAAAGACCAGGGGGCGAGCTACGAGCAGTACTTC. It is translated as CASSKDQGASYEQYF.

This clonotype was observed many times. V gene TRBV18 combines with J gene TRBJ2-3, with D perhaps matching TRBD1 (6 bases). Germline CDR1 KGHSH, CDR2 LQKENI. The CDR3 length is 16 residues. The V gene lost 3 bases and the J gene lost 2 bases, with 15 bases spanning the gap. This chain's CDR3 is CASSPVLGQFTDTQYF. The CDR3 bases are TGTGCCAGCTCACCCGTCTTGGGACAATTCACAGATACGCAGTATTTT.

Only a few counts were recorded for this clonotype. CDR3 in amino acids: CASSWGGESGEQFF. In DNA form, the CDR3 reads TGTGCCAGCAGCTGGGGCGGGGAGTCCGGTGAGCAGTTCTTC. The chain employs TRBV7-2 and TRBJ2-1, with D possibly being TRBD2 (6 bases). Trimming stripped 4 bases from V and 9 bases from J, with 16 bases between. The CDR3 covers 14 residues. In germline, CDR1 is SGHTA, CDR2 FQGNSA.

This clonotype was counted only a few times. This rearrangement joins TRBV4-1 to TRBJ2-7, with 9 bases fitting TRBD2. V trimming: 1 base; J trimming: 3 bases; junction bases outside the gene matches: 4. This CDR3 has 15 amino acids. Germline values: CDR1 MGHRA, CDR2 YSYEKL. CDR3 amino acids: CASSQVAGDNYEQYF. The CDR3 DNA is TGCGCCAGCAGCCAAGTAGCGGGGGATAACTACGAGCAGTACTTC.

In its sample, this clonotype was seen a few times. This sequence joins TRBV21-1 and TRBJ2-7; the tabulated D call, TRBD1, remains unverified against the DNA. TRBV21-1 is a pseudogene. The CDR3 has 14 amino acids. The CDR3 nucleotides read TGTGCCAGCAGCCTGGGACCGTATTGCTACGAGCAGTACTTC. Translation gives CASSLGPYCYEQYF.

This clonotype was observed many times. The chain combines TRBV7-2 with TRBJ2-1, with D perhaps TRBD1 (6 bases). This CDR3 has 15 amino acids. V lost 6 bases, J lost 3 bases, and 15 bases lay in between. Germline V lookup: CDR1 SGHTA, CDR2 FQGNSA. CDR3 residues: CASSLPGQNYNEQFF. DNA of the CDR3: TGTGCCAGCAGTCTACCGGGACAAAACTACAATGAGCAGTTCTTC. Looking up the rest from reference TRBV7-2 and TRBJ2-1 gives the full variable domain: GAGVSQSPSNKVTEKGKDVELRCDPISGHTALYWYRQSLGQGLEFLIYFQGNSAPDKSGLPSDRFSAERTGGSVSTLTIQRTQQEDSAVYLCASSLPGQNYNEQFFGPGTRLTVL.

This clonotype was detected a few times. V gene TRBV7-6 combines with J gene TRBJ2-7, with D tentatively TRBD2 (5 bases). The germline V gene has CDR1 SGHVS and CDR2 FNYEAQ. Trimming removed 5 bases at V and 0 bases at J, with 17 bases between. This CDR3 has 16 residues. CDR3 sequence: CASSGGTRVSSYEQYF. For the CDR3, the DNA is TGTGCCAGCAGCGGAGGTACACGGGTGAGCTCCTACGAGCAGTACTTC. Drawing the rest from reference TRBV7-6 and TRBJ2-7, the complete variable domain is GAGVSQSPRYKVTKRGQDVALRCDPISGHVSLYWYRQALGQGPEFLTYFNYEAQQDKSGLPNDRFSAERPEGSISTLTIQRTEQRDSAMYRCASSGGTRVSSYEQYFGPGTRLTVT.

This clonotype was seen a few times. This chain uses TRBV11-1 with TRBJ1-4, with 7 bases aligning to TRBD1. Trimming took 1 base from V and 0 from J; bases not matched to a gene: 14. The CDR3 covers 20 residues. CDR1 and CDR2 from the germline V gene are SGHAT and FQDESV (reference sequence). The CDR3 is CASSLGGTALPITTNEKLFF. DNA for the CDR3: TGTGCCAGCAGCTTAGGGGGGACAGCCCTCCCAATCACAACTAATGAAAAACTGTTTTTT.

This clonotype was detected many times. The CDR3: CASSPLWNTYGYTF. The CDR3 coding sequence is TGCGCCAGCAGCCCCCTATGGAATACCTATGGCTACACCTTC. The chain recombines TRBV5-1 with TRBJ1-2; D unresolved. This CDR3 is built from 14 residues. V dropped 4 bases and J dropped 4 bases, with 14 bases sitting between them. Germline V gene lookup returns CDR1 SGHRS and CDR2 YFSETQ.

The chain has TRBV27 and TRBJ2-2, with 12 bases aligning to TRBD2. Germline assignment: CDR1 MNHEY and CDR2 SMNVEV (reference sequence). This CDR3 has 16 residues. With V trimmed by 3 bases and J by 7 bases, 6 bases remained unmatched. This CDR3 reads CASSFRPGLAGGELFF. For the CDR3, the DNA is TGTGCCAGCAGTTTCCGACCGGGACTAGCGGGCGGGGAGCTGTTTTTT.

This clonotype was observed at least ten times. The chain combines TRBV20-1 with TRBJ2-7; 8 bases align to TRBD1. V lost 5 bases and J lost 0; bases outside the gene matches: 18. CDR3 length: 18 amino acids. Per the germline V gene, CDR1 is DFQATT and CDR2 is SNEGSKA (reference sequence). This chain's CDR3 is CSAPNHLYRTGSSYEQYF. CDR3 sequence (DNA): TGCAGTGCTCCCAACCACTTATACCGGACAGGGAGCTCCTACGAGCAGTACTTC.

The gene calls are TRBV2 and TRBJ2-1; 14 bases are a match to TRBD2. The length of the CDR3 is 18 residues. CDR1 and CDR2 from the germline V gene are SNHLY and FYNNEI. V gave up 2 bases and J gave up 12 bases; unmatched junction bases: 15. CDR3 in DNA: TGTGCCAGCAGTGAAATCGGGACTAGCGGGGGTCAACGGCGGGGGCAGTTCTTC. Its translation: CASSEIGTSGGQRRGQFF.

This clonotype was found many times. CDR3 sequence reads: CASSYPIAEVQETQYF. CDR3 coding DNA: TGTGCCAGCAGCTACCCGATAGCGGAAGTCCAAGAGACCCAGTACTTC. The rearrangement links TRBV7-8 to TRBJ2-5; TRBD2 is a possible D gene (6 bases). CDR1 and CDR2 (germline): SGHVS, FQNEAQ. Trimming cost V 4 bases and J 1 base, with 16 bases left between them. There are 16 residues in the CDR3.

This clonotype has more than one count but fewer than ten. The CDR3 loop is CASSHGGSVANEQFF. CDR3 bases: TGTGCCAGCAGTCACGGGGGGAGCGTGGCCAATGAGCAGTTCTTC. The rearrangement joins TRBV27 to TRBJ2-1; 7 nucleotides line up with TRBD2. The V and J ends lost 5 bases and 6 bases, in that order; junction bases with no gene match: 10. CDR3 length equals 15 residues. The germline V gene has CDR1 MNHEY and CDR2 SMNVEV (reference sequence).

In its sample, this clonotype was seen a few times. This sequence joins TRBV20-1 and TRBJ2-1; 9 nucleotides agree with TRBD2. The CDR3 is 14 amino acids. Germline CDR1 and CDR2: DFQATT and SNEGSKA (reference sequence). The ends lost 3 bases at V and 5 bases at J; junction bases unmatched: 5. The CDR3 coding sequence is TGCAGTGCTAGGCCTAGCGGGATAAACAATGAGCAGTTCTTC. The encoded protein is CSARPSGINNEQFF.

This clonotype has just a few counts. This chain joins TRBV7-9 and TRBJ2-3; 12 bases map to TRBD2. This CDR3 spans 16 amino acids. With 4 bases clipped from V and 6 bases from J, the junction kept 8 bases outside the gene matches. Germline loops: CDR1 SEHNR, CDR2 FQNEAQ (reference sequence). The CDR3 reads CASSSRTSGVGDTQYF. CDR3 DNA sequence: TGTGCCAGCAGCTCCCGGACTAGCGGGGTTGGGGATACGCAGTATTTT.

This clonotype was detected a few times. This rearrangement joins TRBV20-1 to TRBJ2-3; TRBD1 is a possible D gene (6 bases). This CDR3 comprises 16 residues. V was clipped by 1 base and J by 2 bases, with 16 bases between them. Germline V gives CDR1 DFQATT, CDR2 SNEGSKA (reference sequence). CDR3 residues: CSARGNRAPPTDTQYF. CDR3 sequence (DNA): TGCAGTGCTAGAGGAAACAGGGCCCCCCCCACAGATACGCAGTATTTT.

This clonotype was seen at least ten times. The J gene is TRBJ1-4, the V gene TRBV15; 7 bases agree with TRBD1. Germline loops: CDR1 LNHNV, CDR2 YYDKDF (reference sequence). Trimming removed 0 bases from V and 7 bases from J; junction bases left unmatched: 8. This CDR3 is 16 amino acids long. The CDR3 DNA follows: TGTGCCACCAGCAGAGAAAAGACAGGGCCCACTGAAAAACTGTTTTTT. The encoded protein is CATSREKTGPTEKLFF.

There are many counts of this clonotype. The chain uses TRBV12-3 or TRBV12-4 and TRBJ1-4; D perhaps matches TRBD1 (5 bases). The V end was cut by 3 bases, the J end by 6 bases, with 20 bases between. The CDR3 loop spans 17 amino acids. The CDR3 loop is CASSFERYRRSDEKLFF. In DNA form, the CDR3 reads TGTGCCAGCAGTTTCGAAAGGTACAGGCGGTCAGATGAAAAACTGTTTTTT.

This clonotype was found many times. The chain combines TRBV4-3 with TRBJ2-5; D is ambiguous. Germline V gene data show CDR1 as LGHNA and CDR2 as YSLEER. There are 15 residues in the CDR3. V lost 0 bases and J 10 bases, leaving 18 bases between the germline ends. This CDR3 reads CASSQDRFGSSVQYF. CDR3 DNA sequence: TGCGCCAGCAGCCAAGATCGTTTCGGCTCATCGGTCCAGTACTTC.

This clonotype was seen ten or more times. The chain has TRBV6-1 and TRBJ1-4, with TRBD1 matching 9 bases. CDR1 is MNHNS and CDR2 is SASEGT in the germline V gene. The CDR3 runs to 17 residues. V was clipped by 6 bases and J by 5 bases; unmatched bases: 13. This CDR3 reads CASRRGDRVVRNEKLFF. CDR3 nucleotides: TGTGCCAGCAGGAGAGGGGACAGGGTAGTACGAAATGAAAAACTGTTTTTT.

This clonotype appeared many times. V and J are TRBV3-1 and TRBJ2-1, with unresolved D. V gave up 1 base and J gave up 4 bases, with 8 bases separating them. Germline V gene lookup returns CDR1 LGHDT and CDR2 YNNKEL (reference sequence). CDR3 length equals 14 residues. This CDR3 is CASSQVVGYNEQFF. In DNA, the CDR3 is TGTGCCAGCAGCCAAGTCGTCGGTTACAATGAGCAGTTCTTC.

The chain uses TRBV20-1 and TRBJ2-1; TRBD2 aligns across 9 bases. This CDR3 contains 16 residues. Germline-derived CDR1 and CDR2 are DFQATT and SNEGSKA (reference sequence). The V and J ends lost 6 bases and 4 bases, in that order; junction bases with no gene match: 13. The CDR3 DNA reads TGCAGTGCCTCCCTGTGGGGCGGGAGGGTGTACAATGAGCAGTTCTTC. This codes for CSASLWGGRVYNEQFF.